This passage covers 19 T cell receptor beta chains from one sample sequenced in a study of T cell responses to AZD1222 COVID-19 vaccine. Only in-frame clones appear in the TCRdb table, and some are missing; sequencing was by immunoSEQ multiplex PCR. This table holds 95,000 to 150,000 clones, roughly nine tenths found once. The source material was peripheral blood, sampled 28 days after the second AZD1222 dose. Receptor source: an adult who received the AZD1222 COVID-19 vaccine.

This chain links TRBV30 with TRBJ1-6, with D perhaps TRBD1 (5 bases). Germline V gene sequence: CDR1 GTSNPN, CDR2 SVGIG (reference sequence). This CDR3 region has 15 residues. The V gene lost 7 bases and the J gene lost 7 bases, with 20 bases spanning the gap. Written as DNA, the CDR3 is TGTGCCTCAGATAGTACGGCCAAGGGGAATTCACCCCTCCACTTT. As protein: CASDSTAKGNSPLHF.

This clone appeared once. V is TRBV6-5 and J is TRBJ1-5; D is unresolved. Trimming removed 5 bases at V and 6 bases at J, with 11 bases between. This CDR3 has 13 residues. Germline V gives CDR1 MNHEY, CDR2 SVGAGI. The CDR3 sequence is CASSKGWVQPQHF. In nucleotides, the CDR3 is TGTGCCAGCAGTAAGGGCTGGGTTCAGCCCCAGCATTTT.

The V and J genes are TRBV7-3 and TRBJ2-2, with 8 bases lining up with TRBD1. This CDR3 is 14 amino acids long. V was pared by 3 bases and J by 4 bases, with 1 base of the junction left unmatched. Germline CDR1 SGHTA, CDR2 FQGTGA. The CDR3 here is CASSLTGVTGELFF. For the CDR3, the DNA is TGTGCCAGCAGCTTGACAGGGGTCACCGGGGAGCTGTTTTTT.

The chain has TRBV19 and TRBJ1-1, with 7 bases that match TRBD1. Losses at the gene ends were 6 bases for V and 0 bases for J; bases not matched to a gene: 4. The CDR3 loop spans 14 amino acids. Germline CDR1 reads LNHDA; CDR2 reads SQIVND (reference sequence). The CDR3 sequence: CASRTTGLNTEAFF. The DNA of the CDR3 is TGTGCCAGTAGAACGACAGGGCTGAACACTGAAGCTTTCTTT.

This clone was seen only a few times. The chain couples TRBV4-1 to TRBJ1-5; unclear D gene. This CDR3 has 14 amino acids. The germline V gene encodes CDR1 MGHRA and CDR2 YSYEKL. Trimming left V 1 base short and J 3 bases short, with 7 bases between. CDR3 in amino acids: CASSQGPLNQPQHF. The CDR3 coding sequence is TGCGCCAGCAGCCAAGGGCCCCTCAATCAGCCCCAGCATTTT.

The sample holds one count of this clone. This chain joins TRBV27 and TRBJ1-4; D unresolved. Germline assignment: CDR1 MNHEY and CDR2 SMNVEV (reference sequence). This CDR3 has 15 amino acids. V lost 5 bases to trimming and J lost 5 bases, with 15 bases between them. The CDR3 loop reads CASSPGIGSNEKLFF. The CDR3 coding sequence is TGTGCCAGCAGTCCCGGGATCGGGTCAAATGAAAAACTGTTTTTT.

The genes are TRBV30 and TRBJ2-2; TRBD2 aligns across 8 bases. Per germline, CDR1 GTSNPN and CDR2 SVGIG (reference sequence). V dropped 3 bases and J dropped 1; count of bases not matched to a gene: 1. The CDR3 is 14 amino acids. The CDR3 spells CAWRLAGNTGELFF. Written as DNA, the CDR3 is TGTGCCTGGAGGCTAGCGGGGAACACCGGGGAGCTGTTTTTT.

The genes are TRBV5-5 and TRBJ2-3, with TRBD1 as a possible D gene (6 bases). There are 16 residues in the CDR3. Germline CDR1 and CDR2: SGHKS and YYEKEE (reference sequence). The ends were cut back, 5 bases at V and 2 bases at J, with 18 bases in the middle. In nucleotides, the CDR3 is TGTGCCAGCAGTCTTGCCCAGGGGCCGTACACAGATACGCAGTATTTT. Protein sequence: CASSLAQGPYTDTQYF.

V usage is TRBV5-1 and J usage is TRBJ2-3; 11 bases are a match to TRBD1. Losses at the gene ends were 4 bases for V and 4 bases for J; bases not matched to a gene: 8. There are 16 residues in the CDR3. The germline gives CDR1 SGHRS, CDR2 YFSETQ. This chain's CDR3 is CASSQGQGAQADTQYF. CDR3 in DNA: TGCGCCAGCAGCCAAGGACAGGGGGCGCAGGCAGATACGCAGTATTTT.

V usage is TRBV4-3 and J usage is TRBJ2-1, with 8 bases lining up with TRBD2. Trimming cost V 1 base and J 2 bases; bases outside gene matches: 1. Germline V gene lookup returns CDR1 LGHNA and CDR2 YSLEER. The CDR3 consists of 15 residues. CDR3 protein: CASSQGGGPYNEQFF. CDR3 in DNA: TGCGCCAGCAGCCAAGGCGGGGGGCCCTACAATGAGCAGTTCTTC.

The chain employs TRBV2 and TRBJ1-4, with TRBD1 matching over 7 bases. Germline CDR1 and CDR2: SNHLY and FYNNEI. With 5 bases clipped from V and 0 bases from J, the junction kept 3 bases outside the gene matches. This CDR3 has 15 residues. The CDR3 sequence: CASSRQGSTNEKLFF. CDR3 DNA: TGTGCCAGCAGTAGACAGGGCTCAACTAATGAAAAACTGTTTTTT.

V is TRBV30 and J is TRBJ2-3; D may be TRBD1 or TRBD2 (5 bases each). The CDR3 totals 16 residues. Trimming shortened V by 3 bases and J by 0 bases, and 16 bases separated the two germline ends. Germline CDR1 reads GTSNPN; CDR2 reads SVGIG (reference sequence). The CDR3 sequence: CAWSVGTDASTDTQYF. The CDR3 DNA sequence: TGTGCCTGGAGCGTAGGGACCGACGCTAGCACAGATACGCAGTATTTT.

There are a few counts of this clone. The gene calls are TRBV5-1 and TRBJ2-7; D is perhaps TRBD1 (5 bases). Germline CDR1 SGHRS, CDR2 YFSETQ. The length of the CDR3 is 14 residues. Trimming pared 0 bases from V and 3 bases from J, leaving 10 bases between. CDR3: CASSLGGWSYEQYF. CDR3 nucleotides: TGCGCCAGCAGCTTGGGGGGCTGGAGCTACGAGCAGTACTTC.

J is TRBJ2-7 and V is TRBV10-3; 10 bases are a match to TRBD1. V shed 6 bases, J shed 4 bases, and the junction held 9 bases outside the gene matches. This CDR3 has 15 amino acids. Germline CDR1 is ENHRY and CDR2 is SYGVKD. DNA of the CDR3: TGTGCCATCAGGGCTACCGGGACAGGGGAGTACGAGCAGTACTTC. As protein: CAIRATGTGEYEQYF.

This clone has just one count. The chain couples TRBV5-4 to TRBJ1-2; D gene ambiguous. The CDR3 extends over 11 amino acids. Germline values: CDR1 SGHNT, CDR2 YYREEE (reference sequence). Trimming stripped 3 bases from V and 4 bases from J, with 4 bases between. DNA of the CDR3: TGTGCCAGCAGCTATAGCTATGGCTACACCTTC. The encoded protein is CASSYSYGYTF.

V is TRBV28 and J is TRBJ1-5; no clear D. In germline, CDR1 is MDHEN, CDR2 SYDVKM. Trimming pared 5 bases from V and 2 bases from J, leaving 10 bases between. There are 14 residues in the CDR3. The CDR3: CASSPRWGNQPQHF. Here the CDR3 DNA reads TGTGCCAGCAGTCCAAGATGGGGCAATCAGCCCCAGCATTTT. Based on the CDR3 plus reference TRBV28 and TRBJ1-5, the full variable domain is DVKVTQSSRYLVKRTGEKVFLECVQDMDHENMFWYRQDPGLGLRLIYFSYDVKMKEKGDIPEGYSVSREKKERFSLILESASTNQTSMYLCASSPRWGNQPQHFGDGTRLSIL.

The chain uses TRBV10-2 and TRBJ1-1, with 8 bases aligning to TRBD1. J gave up 9 bases and V 6 bases, and 6 bases lay outside the gene matches. Germline CDR1 WSHSY, CDR2 SAAADI. The length of the CDR3 is 12 residues. The CDR3 DNA sequence: TGCGCCAGCAGCCCGGACAGGGTCAAAGCTTTCTTT. It yields the protein CASSPDRVKAFF.

The V call is TRBV5-1, the J call TRBJ2-5; 7 positions match TRBD1. The CDR3 runs to 15 residues. Trimming cost V 4 bases and J 4 bases; bases outside gene matches: 10. From germline, CDR1 is SGHRS and CDR2 YFSETQ. The CDR3 DNA sequence: TGCGCCAGCAGCGATGTACGGACAGGACGAGAGACCCAGTACTTC. This translates into CASSDVRTGRETQYF.

V is TRBV7-2 and J is TRBJ1-1; 8 bases agree with TRBD1. Germline lookup yields CDR1 SGHTA and CDR2 FQGNSA. J gave up 1 base and V 6 bases, and 7 bases lay outside the gene matches. The CDR3 loop spans 15 amino acids. CDR3 in amino acids: CASRFDGTGNTEAFF. The CDR3 nucleotides are TGTGCCAGCAGATTCGATGGGACAGGGAACACTGAAGCTTTCTTT.